Listed below are T cell receptor beta chains from one sample, sequenced in a study of molecular identifiers for immune sequencing clone quantification. TCRdb ran MiXCR on the PCR reads and lists one entry per CDR3 protein. The sample lists 88,000 or so distinct CDR3 sequences; around a fifth were seen once. Sequencing input: naive CD8+ T cells from blood, with Jurkat cell RNA spiked in. The receptors stem from a human donor in good health. Some libraries in this study had Jurkat cell RNA spiked in. CDR3s include the opening cysteine and the closing phenylalanine or tryptophan. Each record gives: V gene, D gene, J gene, clone size, CDR3 protein, CDR3 DNA. D genes are given only for firm matches. Not all rows give a size; the values are once, few, many and, for expanded clones, a class.

V: TRBV28
D: .
J: TRBJ2-7
size: .
CDR3: CASRTEVGSYEQYF
DNA: TGTGCCAGCCGTACGGAGGTGGGCTCCTACGAGCAGTACTTC

V: TRBV6-2/TRBV6-3
D: .
J: TRBJ2-1
size: .
CDR3: CASSYDRLVVDEQFF
DNA: TGTGCCAGCAGTTACGACAGGTTGGTGGTGGATGAGCAGTTCTTC

V: TRBV5-1
D: .
J: TRBJ1-1
size: many
CDR3: CASSLDTFNTEAFF
DNA: TGCGCCAGCAGCTTGGACACTTTTAACACTGAAGCTTTCTTT

V: TRBV29-1
D: .
J: TRBJ1-1
size: .
CDR3: CSVDGGLKNTEAFF
DNA: TGCAGCGTTGATGGGGGATTGAAGAACACTGAAGCTTTCTTT

V: TRBV6-2/TRBV6-3
D: TRBD2
J: TRBJ2-3
size: many
CDR3: CASSYSMTSGNTDTQYF
DNA: TGTGCCAGCAGTTACTCGATGACTAGCGGGAACACAGATACGCAGTATTTT

V: TRBV4-1
D: .
J: TRBJ2-7
size: many
CDR3: CASSQDVVGPSYEQYF
DNA: TGCGCCAGCAGCCAAGATGTTGTCGGCCCGTCCTACGAGCAGTACTTC

V: TRBV7-9
D: .
J: TRBJ2-3
size: many
CDR3: CASSLPRGVRAQDTQYF
DNA: TGTGCCAGCAGCTTACCTAGGGGGGTAAGGGCTCAAGATACGCAGTATTTT

V: TRBV4-1
D: .
J: TRBJ2-5
size: many
CDR3: CASSQVLATEETQYF
DNA: TGCGCCAGCAGCCAAGTACTAGCTACGGAGGAGACCCAGTACTTC

V: TRBV10-3
D: .
J: TRBJ2-6
size: .
CDR3: CAIQSPGAGANVLTF
DNA: TGTGCCATCCAGTCTCCTGGGGCCGGGGCCAACGTCCTGACTTTC

V: TRBV20-1
D: TRBD2
J: TRBJ2-3
size: few
CDR3: CSARDRGDSGGTDTQYF
DNA: TGCAGTGCTAGAGATCGGGGGGATAGCGGGGGGACAGATACGCAGTATTTT

V: TRBV7-2
D: TRBD1
J: TRBJ2-7
size: many
CDR3: CASSPIRTGSYEQYF
DNA: TGTGCCAGCAGCCCCATAAGGACAGGTTCCTACGAGCAGTACTTC

V: TRBV4-3
D: TRBD1
J: TRBJ2-7
size: many
CDR3: CASSPEWPGQSFYEQYF
DNA: TGCGCCAGCAGCCCAGAATGGCCGGGACAGAGTTTCTACGAGCAGTACTTC

V: TRBV20-1
D: TRBD2
J: TRBJ2-7
size: many
CDR3: CSAREPRAGSSYEQYF
DNA: TGCAGTGCTAGAGAACCCCGAGCGGGGAGCTCCTACGAGCAGTACTTC

V: TRBV7-2
D: .
J: TRBJ2-3
size: many
CDR3: CASSFITGITDTQYF
DNA: TGTGCCAGCAGCTTCATTACAGGGATCACAGATACGCAGTATTTT

V: TRBV9
D: TRBD2
J: TRBJ2-3
size: .
CDR3: CASSDRDYGTDTQYF
DNA: TGTGCCAGCAGCGACCGGGACTACGGCACAGATACGCAGTATTTT